This section outlines one T cell receptor beta chain sequence together with its context. This specimen belongs to a study of blood T cell repertoires in COVID-19. Across the whole study: Material from acute and convalescent COVID-19 was sourced from the United States, Italy and Spain. T cells, B-cell-depleted T cells, or PBMCs provided the cDNA or gDNA that served as material.

Only in-frame clones appear in the TCRdb table, and some are missing; sequencing was by immunoSEQ multiplex PCR. The repertoire has 60,000 to 70,000 clones, roughly 85% of them found once; the top ten carry roughly 2.9%. Germline V CDR1 and CDR2: SGHKS, YYEKEE (reference sequence). V trimming: 4 bases; J trimming: 6 bases; junction bases outside the gene matches: 11. This CDR3 has 16 amino acids. The sample comprised peripheral blood. This receptor was identified in an elderly man with acute or convalescent COVID-19. The V and J genes are TRBV5-5 and TRBJ1-5; TRBD1 agrees at 9 bases. The CDR3 DNA reads as TGTGCCAGCAGCCCCTTTGGACAGGGGTTTGTTCAGCCCCAGCATTTT. Its protein product is CASSPFGQGFVQPQHF.